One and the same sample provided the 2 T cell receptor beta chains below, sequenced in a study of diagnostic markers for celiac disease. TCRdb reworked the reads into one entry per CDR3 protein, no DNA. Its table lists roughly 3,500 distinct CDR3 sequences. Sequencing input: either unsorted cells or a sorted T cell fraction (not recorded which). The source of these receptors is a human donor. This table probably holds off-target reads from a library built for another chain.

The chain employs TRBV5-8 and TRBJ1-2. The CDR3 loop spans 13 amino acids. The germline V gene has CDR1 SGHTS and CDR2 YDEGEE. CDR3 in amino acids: CASSLGPDYGYTF.

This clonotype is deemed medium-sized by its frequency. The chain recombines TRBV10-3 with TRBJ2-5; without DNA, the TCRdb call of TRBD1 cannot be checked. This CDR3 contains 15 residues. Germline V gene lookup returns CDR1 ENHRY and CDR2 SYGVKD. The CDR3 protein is CAISAAGAVQETQYF.